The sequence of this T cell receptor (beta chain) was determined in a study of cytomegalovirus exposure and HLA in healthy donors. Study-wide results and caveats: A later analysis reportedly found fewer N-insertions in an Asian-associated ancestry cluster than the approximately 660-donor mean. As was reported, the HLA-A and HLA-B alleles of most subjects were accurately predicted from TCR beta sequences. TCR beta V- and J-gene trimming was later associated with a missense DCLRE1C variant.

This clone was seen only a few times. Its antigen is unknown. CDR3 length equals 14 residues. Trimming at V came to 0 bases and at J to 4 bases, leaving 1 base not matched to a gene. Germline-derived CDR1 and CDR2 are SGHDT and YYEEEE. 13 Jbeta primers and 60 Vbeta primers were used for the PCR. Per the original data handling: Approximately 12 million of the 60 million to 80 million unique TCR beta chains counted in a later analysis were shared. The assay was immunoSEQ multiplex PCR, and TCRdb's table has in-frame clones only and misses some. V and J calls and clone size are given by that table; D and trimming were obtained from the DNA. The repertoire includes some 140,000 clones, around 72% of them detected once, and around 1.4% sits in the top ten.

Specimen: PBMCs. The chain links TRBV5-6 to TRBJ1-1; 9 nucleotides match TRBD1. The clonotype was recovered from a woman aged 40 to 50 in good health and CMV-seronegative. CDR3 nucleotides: TGTGCCAGCAGCTTGGGGGACAGGGCCACTGAAGCTTTCTTT. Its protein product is CASSLGDRATEAFF.